This T cell receptor (beta chain) was observed in a study of blood T cells in healthy people across ages. The authors ran a second PCR of about 6 to 12 cycles using a sample-barcoded 5' primer and a J-beta primer mix. In TCRdb, the 5' RACE reads were re-called with MiXCR into one record per CDR3 protein. The data show roughly 700,000 distinct CDR3 sequences, about half seen once. The CDR3 contains 13 residues. Germline values: CDR1 SGHRS, CDR2 YFSETQ. The ends were cut back, 0 bases at V and 3 bases at J, with 7 bases in the middle. Sequencing was done on a sample of blood. The clonotype was recovered from a woman aged 55-70 years in good health. This rearrangement joins TRBV5-1 to TRBJ2-7, with D unresolved. The CDR3 reads CASSLAEYYEQYF. In DNA, the CDR3 is TGCGCCAGCAGCTTGGCAGAGTACTACGAGCAGTACTTC.